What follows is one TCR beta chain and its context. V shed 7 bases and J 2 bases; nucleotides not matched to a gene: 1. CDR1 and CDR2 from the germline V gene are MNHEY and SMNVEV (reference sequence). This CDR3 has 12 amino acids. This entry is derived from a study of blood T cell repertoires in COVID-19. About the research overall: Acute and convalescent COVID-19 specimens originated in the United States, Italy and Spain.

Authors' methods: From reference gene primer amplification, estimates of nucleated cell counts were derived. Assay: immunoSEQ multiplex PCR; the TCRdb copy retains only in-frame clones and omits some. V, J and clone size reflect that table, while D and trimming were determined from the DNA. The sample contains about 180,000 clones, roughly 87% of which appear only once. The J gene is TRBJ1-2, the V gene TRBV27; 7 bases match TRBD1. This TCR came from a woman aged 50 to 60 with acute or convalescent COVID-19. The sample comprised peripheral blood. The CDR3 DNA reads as TGTGCCAGCAAGGGACAGAACTATGGCTACACCTTC. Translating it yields CASKGQNYGYTF.